The rows below give T cell receptor beta chains drawn from one sample of a study of response to subunit inactivated influenza vaccine. Using its own MiXCR run on the RT-PCR reads, TCRdb lists one record per CDR3 protein. Of around 190,000 distinct CDR3 sequences in the sample, roughly an eighth were seen once. The sample consisted of CD8+ T cells sorted from PBMCs, taken roughly 5 days after vaccination. These receptor sequences come from a man in his forties or fifties who received an inactivated influenza vaccine. The CDR3 runs from the conserved cysteine through the conserved F or W. The D gene is left open where the match is weak. Size tells how often a clone was seen (once, few, many) or the class of an expanded clone, and some rows leave it out.

D	size	V	J	length	CDR3	DNA
.	.	TRBV6-2/TRBV6-3	TRBJ2-5	12	CASSSELETQYF	TGTGCCAGCAGTTCCGAGCTAGAGACCCAGTACTTC
TRBD2	.	TRBV4-2	TRBJ2-3	17	CASSQNALAGSTDTQYF	TGTGCCAGCAGCCAGAACGCACTAGCGGGAAGCACAGATACGCAGTATTTT
.	many	TRBV4-3	TRBJ2-1	17	CASSQNPRDPGNNEQFF	TGCGCCAGCAGCCAAAACCCGAGGGACCCTGGGAACAATGAGCAGTTCTTC
.	many	TRBV9	TRBJ2-7	14	CASSVSSDSYEQYF	TGTGCCAGCAGCGTCAGTTCCGATAGCTACGAGCAGTACTTC
.	few	TRBV2	TRBJ1-6	16	CASSETMSSYNSPLHF	TGTGCCAGCAGTGAAACCATGAGCTCCTATAATTCACCCCTCCACTTT
.	many	TRBV24-1	TRBJ2-3	13	CATSIGPQDTQYF	TGTGCCACCAGTATCGGCCCCCAGGATACGCAGTATTTT
.	.	TRBV6-4	TRBJ2-2	13	CASKGQFTGELFF	TGTGCCAGCAAAGGACAATTCACCGGGGAGCTGTTTTTT
TRBD2	.	TRBV10-3	TRBJ2-7	13	CAISDGLAGEQYF	TGTGCCATCAGTGATGGACTAGCCGGTGAGCAGTACTTC
.	.	TRBV20-1	TRBJ1-1	13	CSARARGRPEAFF	TGCAGTGCTAGAGCTCGGGGCAGGCCGGAAGCTTTCTTT
TRBD2	few	TRBV29-1	TRBJ2-3	15	CSVWGTSGGSDTQYF	TGCAGCGTTTGGGGGACTAGCGGGGGGTCAGATACGCAGTATTTT
.	few	TRBV7-8	TRBJ2-3	16	CASSLAGGRGADTQYF	TGTGCCAGCAGCTTAGCAGGTGGCAGAGGTGCAGATACGCAGTATTTT
.	.	TRBV11-1	TRBJ1-5	18	CASSFWDILKGGNQPQHF	TGTGCCAGCAGCTTTTGGGACATCCTTAAGGGTGGCAATCAGCCCCAGCATTTT
TRBD1	few	TRBV24-1	TRBJ1-5	17	CATSDSINRGGNQPQHF	TGTGCCACCAGTGATTCGATCAACAGGGGAGGCAATCAGCCCCAGCATTTT
.	.	TRBV28	TRBJ2-1	14	CASSFSGRDNEQFF	TGTGCCAGCAGTTTCTCCGGACGGGACAATGAGCAGTTCTTC
.	.	TRBV28	TRBJ2-2	15	CASSFSSPNTGELFF	TGTGCCAGCAGTTTCTCCTCGCCGAACACCGGGGAGCTGTTTTTT
.	few	TRBV6-2/TRBV6-3	TRBJ2-5	14	CASSYLVYQETQYF	TGTGCCAGCAGTTATTTGGTGTACCAAGAGACCCAGTACTTC
.	many	TRBV11-2	TRBJ2-7	13	CASSLDLRDEQYF	TGTGCCAGCAGCTTAGATCTTAGGGACGAGCAGTACTTC
TRBD2	few	TRBV4-3	TRBJ2-7	15	CASSQWTSGVNEQYF	TGCGCCAGCAGCCAATGGACTAGCGGCGTGAACGAGCAGTACTTC
.	.	TRBV7-3	TRBJ2-2	16	CASSHPPHPNTGELFF	TGTGCCAGCAGTCACCCCCCTCATCCGAACACCGGGGAGCTGTTTTTT
TRBD1	few	TRBV11-2	TRBJ2-1	18	CASTRDRGQSVFNNEQFF	TGTGCCAGCACCAGGGACAGGGGACAAAGCGTCTTTAACAATGAGCAGTTCTTC
.	once	TRBV4-3	TRBJ2-4	12	CASSQSGRDLYF	TGCGCCAGCAGCCAATCAGGGCGAGATCTGTACTTC
TRBD1	few	TRBV6-6	TRBJ1-5	10	CASSRGAQHF	TGTGCCAGCAGCAGGGGGGCCCAGCATTTT
TRBD2	few	TRBV10-3	TRBJ2-7	15	CAISEFREAPYEQYF	TGTGCCATCAGTGAGTTTCGGGAGGCCCCTTACGAGCAGTACTTC
.	few	TRBV20-1	TRBJ2-7	17	CSARSILSQGEAYEQYF	TGCAGTGCTAGATCAATTCTGAGTCAGGGAGAAGCCTACGAGCAGTACTTC
.	.	TRBV7-8	TRBJ1-3	13	CASSLGVGNTIYF	TGTGCCAGCAGCTTAGGGGTGGGAAACACCATATATTTT
.	few	TRBV6-1	TRBJ2-1	16	CASSQYAGSPYNEQFF	TGTGCCAGCAGCCAGTACGCGGGAAGCCCCTACAATGAGCAGTTCTTC
.	.	TRBV30	TRBJ2-1	13	CAWSVGLANEQFF	TGTGCCTGGAGTGTGGGCCTGGCGAATGAGCAGTTCTTC
TRBD1	few	TRBV12-3/TRBV12-4	TRBJ1-2	14	CASSDPGQGGLYTF	TGTGCCAGCAGCGATCCGGGACAGGGAGGACTTTACACCTTC
TRBD1	.	TRBV5-1	TRBJ1-1	16	CASSWSPGQGNTEAFF	TGCGCCAGCAGCTGGTCTCCGGGACAGGGGAACACTGAAGCTTTCTTT
.	many	TRBV4-1	TRBJ1-4	14	CASSQDHGGRGLFF	TGCGCCAGCAGCCAAGATCACGGGGGAAGGGGACTGTTTTTT
TRBD2	few	TRBV27	TRBJ2-5	14	CASSITSGGGIQYF	TGTGCCAGCAGTATAACTAGCGGGGGGGGGATTCAGTACTTC
.	.	TRBV4-3	TRBJ2-5	16	CASSQEFGGEFETQYF	TGCGCCAGCAGCCAAGAGTTCGGTGGGGAATTTGAGACCCAGTACTTC
TRBD1	few	TRBV14	TRBJ1-2	14	CASSGDRGSYGYTF	TGTGCCAGCAGTGGGGACAGGGGGTCCTATGGCTACACCTTC
.	.	TRBV7-2	TRBJ1-1	13	CASPGGSRTEAFF	TGTGCCAGCCCGGGCGGCAGTAGGACTGAAGCTTTCTTT
TRBD1	.	TRBV29-1	TRBJ2-7	14	CSVEDRDRDYEQYF	TGCAGCGTTGAGGACCGGGACAGGGACTACGAGCAGTACTTC
.	few	TRBV9	TRBJ1-1	13	CASSIRLNTEAFF	TGTGCCAGCAGCATTCGCTTGAACACTGAAGCTTTCTTT
TRBD1	.	TRBV7-2	TRBJ2-4	16	CASSPRSGGTKNIQYF	TGTGCCAGCAGCCCCCGGTCAGGGGGCACCAAAAACATTCAGTACTTC
TRBD2	few	TRBV20-1	TRBJ2-1	16	CSASISGGVVYNEQFF	TGCAGTGCTAGTATTAGCGGGGGCGTTGTTTACAATGAGCAGTTCTTC
.	.	TRBV2	TRBJ2-1	15	CASSELDRSYNEQFF	TGTGCCAGCAGTGAACTAGACCGCTCCTACAATGAGCAGTTCTTC
TRBD2	.	TRBV7-2	TRBJ2-3	17	CASSLVGLAGGSHTQYF	TGTGCCAGCAGCTTAGTGGGCCTAGCGGGGGGGAGTCATACGCAGTATTTT
TRBD2	.	TRBV20-1	TRBJ2-5	13	CSARGGTALGQYF	TGCAGTGCTAGGGGGGGGACCGCCTTGGGGCAGTACTTC
.	.	TRBV27	TRBJ2-2	18	CASSLSPVAIANTGELFF	TGTGCCAGCAGTTTATCCCCGGTAGCAATCGCGAACACCGGGGAGCTGTTTTTT
.	few	TRBV7-9	TRBJ2-7	14	CASSLVDGSYEQYF	TGTGCCAGCAGCTTAGTGGACGGCTCCTACGAGCAGTACTTC
TRBD1	.	TRBV6-5	TRBJ2-1	17	CASSYSGDRLSYNEQFF	TGTGCCAGCAGTTACTCAGGGGACAGACTCTCCTACAATGAGCAGTTCTTC
TRBD2	few	TRBV28	TRBJ2-5	14	CASSLIAGVETQYF	TGTGCCAGCAGTTTAATAGCGGGGGTCGAGACCCAGTACTTC
.	many	TRBV7-3	TRBJ2-1	15	CASSLIMARVNEQFF	TGTGCCAGCAGCTTAATAATGGCCAGGGTCAATGAGCAGTTCTTC
.	many	TRBV15	TRBJ2-5	15	CATSRGAGYRETQYF	TGTGCCACCAGCAGAGGGGCGGGTTACAGAGAGACCCAGTACTTC
.	few	TRBV4-1	TRBJ2-1	14	CASTTESGYNEQFF	TGCGCCAGCACTACCGAGAGTGGTTACAATGAGCAGTTCTTC
.	few	TRBV4-3	TRBJ2-2	15	CASSQDGLNTGELFF	TGCGCCAGCAGCCAAGATGGCCTTAACACCGGGGAGCTGTTTTTT
.	.	TRBV19	TRBJ1-1	15	CASSPLETANTEAFF	TGTGCCAGTAGTCCGTTGGAGACGGCGAACACTGAAGCTTTCTTT
.	.	TRBV7-9	TRBJ2-1	15	CASSHGITGVVEQFF	TGTGCCAGCAGCCACGGGATTACCGGCGTGGTCGAGCAGTTCTTC
TRBD2	.	TRBV27	TRBJ2-7	15	CASSPGTSGRAEQYF	TGTGCCAGCAGCCCCGGGACTAGCGGGAGGGCAGAGCAGTACTTC
TRBD2	many	TRBV12-3/TRBV12-4	TRBJ2-1	13	CASRLAGDNEQFF	TGTGCCAGCAGACTAGCGGGAGACAATGAGCAGTTCTTC
TRBD2	few	TRBV7-9	TRBJ2-3	16	CASSLVPERGKDTQYF	TGTGCCAGCAGCTTAGTGCCCGAGCGGGGGAAAGATACGCAGTATTTT
.	.	TRBV11-2	TRBJ2-7	14	CASSYGTDVYEQYF	TGTGCCAGCAGCTACGGGACGGACGTCTACGAGCAGTACTTC